This T cell receptor beta chain was sequenced for a study of CD4 T cells in relation to SARS-CoV-2 and coronaviruses. On the study more broadly: After roughly 11 days of antigen culture, PBMC TCR beta CDR3s were sequenced. Negative control cultures got HIV-1 Nef peptides or no peptide.

Unexposed donor CD4+ T cells date from about 2011-2018, before the COVID-19 pandemic. Isolation of CD4+ T cells took place after less than twelve days in culture. Approximately 2 million PBMCs per well were cultured with approximately 10 IU/ml IL-2. In the case of this clone: Its antigen remains unknown.

After removal of 7 bases from V and 8 bases from J, the junction contained 10 bases not matched to a gene. The CDR3 consists of 13 residues. The V gene's germline CDR1 is SNHLY and CDR2 FYNNEI. Study-level points and caveats: In around 63% of donors, memory CD4+ clonotypes crossrecognized SARS-CoV-2 and at least one common cold coronavirus spike.

Clones were sequenced by immunoSEQ multiplex PCR, and TCRdb holds only the in-frame ones, with some missing. The table includes roughly 17,000 clones, roughly 80% detected once. The clonotype originates from a human donor in good health. The chain links TRBV2 to TRBJ1-2, with 7 nucleotides matching TRBD1. Sequencing used CD4+ T cells from PBMCs, cultured in vitro. CDR3 coding DNA: TGTGCCAGCATTCTCACAGGGGCAGAGGGCTACACCTTC. Translating it yields CASILTGAEGYTF.